Below, 7 T cell receptor beta chains from the same sample are listed, as sequenced in a study of T cell changes during pregnancy in multiple sclerosis. Here immunoSEQ multiplex PCR was the method, and the copy in TCRdb shows in-frame clones only, minus some. This sample yields approximately 48,000 clones, of which 94% are seen a single time; roughly 5% belongs to the top ten. The specimen was CD8+ T cells from peripheral blood mononuclear cells, collected before pregnancy. Every receptor here comes from a female donor with multiple sclerosis, enrolled in a pregnancy study.

Here the CDR3 reads CAISSGNNIQYF. The CDR3 DNA reads as TGTGCCATCAGTTCCGGGAACAACATTCAGTACTTC. V gene TRBV10-3 combines with J gene TRBJ2-4; D may be TRBD2 (5 bases). This CDR3 is 12 amino acids long. V was pared by 5 bases and J by 7 bases, with 9 bases between. Germline lookup yields CDR1 ENHRY and CDR2 SYGVKD.

This sequence joins TRBV28 and TRBJ2-3; D is perhaps TRBD2 (5 bases). This CDR3 spans 17 amino acids. Germline V gene lookup returns CDR1 MDHEN and CDR2 SYDVKM. With 3 bases removed from V and 5 bases from J, the gap between germline ends came to 21 bases. CDR3 amino acids: CASSFSNSGSGEDTQYF. DNA of the CDR3: TGTGCCAGCAGTTTTTCAAACTCCGGGTCCGGGGAAGATACGCAGTATTTT.

V gene TRBV27 combines with J gene TRBJ2-7; the D is unclear. The V end was cut by 4 bases, the J end by 7 bases, with 17 bases between. Germline V CDR1 and CDR2: MNHEY, SMNVEV (reference sequence). The CDR3 extends over 14 amino acids. CDR3 residues: CASSSTPGLLEQYF. The CDR3 bases are TGTGCCAGCAGTTCCACCCCAGGCCTTCTTGAGCAGTACTTC.

This clone showed up just a few times. J is TRBJ1-2 and V is TRBV2; the match to TRBD1 covers 9 bases. V shed 5 bases and J 0 bases; nucleotides not matched to a gene: 13. Per germline, CDR1 SNHLY and CDR2 FYNNEI. The CDR3 length is 18 residues. The CDR3 is CASSFPPQGATTNYGYTF. DNA for the CDR3: TGTGCCAGCAGTTTCCCCCCACAGGGGGCGACGACTAACTATGGCTACACCTTC.

The genes are TRBV25-1 and TRBJ1-1; 7 bases are a match to TRBD1. Germline CDR1 reads MGHDK; CDR2 reads SYGVNS. This CDR3 comprises 15 residues. The ends lost 5 bases at V and 3 bases at J; junction bases unmatched: 9. The CDR3 loop reads CASSNRQGLYTEAFF. CDR3 DNA sequence: TGTGCCAGCAGTAACAGACAGGGTCTTTACACTGAAGCTTTCTTT.

The chain employs TRBV6-1 and TRBJ2-5, with D unclear. The CDR3 runs to 14 residues. CDR1 MNHNS and CDR2 SASEGT come from the germline V gene. Trimming took off 0 bases at V and 2 bases at J, with 7 bases between the two ends. The CDR3, as DNA: TGTGCCAGCAGTGAAGCAATGGAGCAAGAGACCCAGTACTTC. This sequence encodes CASSEAMEQETQYF.

J is TRBJ1-1 and V is TRBV30; D gene uncertain. CDR1 and CDR2 from the germline V gene are GTSNPN and SVGIG (reference sequence). The CDR3 covers 13 residues. Trimming took 0 bases from V and 6 from J, leaving 11 bases between them. The CDR3 sequence is CAWSVAAGPEAFF. CDR3 nucleotides: TGTGCCTGGAGTGTAGCTGCGGGTCCTGAAGCTTTCTTT.